These T cell receptor beta chains were read from a single sample in a study of monozygotic twins with inflammatory bowel disease. TCRdb re-called the 5' RACE reads and gives one entry per CDR3 protein, without DNA. This table holds 150,000 to 200,000 distinct CDR3 sequences. The specimen sequenced was blood. These receptors originate from a human donor with ulcerative colitis or Crohn's disease, or a healthy co-twin of an affected twin (not recorded which). Both conserved end residues are part of each CDR3.

CDR3 protein: CASSLNPDTDTQYF
J gene: TRBJ2-3
V gene: TRBV7-7

CDR3 protein: CASGWTVQETQYF
J gene: TRBJ2-5
V gene: TRBV11-2

CDR3 protein: CASSYGPGDPGGRAKNEQFF
J gene: TRBJ2-1
V gene: TRBV6-2/TRBV6-3

CDR3 protein: CASSLGPEQFF
J gene: TRBJ2-1
V gene: TRBV7-9

CDR3 protein: CASTSGGAAYEQYF
J gene: TRBJ2-7
V gene: TRBV7-9

CDR3 protein: CASSRFEDAPNEQFF
J gene: TRBJ2-1
V gene: TRBV19

CDR3 protein: CASSLMSGEQFF
J gene: TRBJ2-1
V gene: TRBV7-2

CDR3 protein: CASSQDGSGRPLDEQFF
J gene: TRBJ2-1
V gene: TRBV3-1

CDR3 protein: CAWSSPLAANEKLFF
J gene: TRBJ1-4
V gene: TRBV30

CDR3 protein: CASSLVTGLRGEKLFF
J gene: TRBJ1-4
V gene: TRBV7-9

CDR3 protein: CASSLSRGLGLAPPYEQYF
J gene: TRBJ2-7
V gene: TRBV27

CDR3 protein: CASSYTRSRDEQFF
J gene: TRBJ2-1
V gene: TRBV5-1

CDR3 protein: CASSLVIPGQGAGKLFF
J gene: TRBJ1-4
V gene: TRBV7-2

CDR3 protein: CASSLEGFNTGELFF
J gene: TRBJ2-2
V gene: TRBV5-1

CDR3 protein: CATSGGAGNTEAFF
J gene: TRBJ1-1
V gene: TRBV24-1

CDR3 protein: CASSAQGGLYNEQFF
J gene: TRBJ2-1
V gene: TRBV5-1

CDR3 protein: CASKDPGPNEQFF
J gene: TRBJ2-1
V gene: TRBV27

CDR3 protein: CASSLRAGSETEAFF
J gene: TRBJ1-1
V gene: TRBV7-6

CDR3 protein: CASSSTGAGTGELFF
J gene: TRBJ2-2
V gene: TRBV7-3

CDR3 protein: CAISESATNEKLFF
J gene: TRBJ1-4
V gene: TRBV10-3

CDR3 protein: CASRQGQSEETQYF
J gene: TRBJ2-5
V gene: TRBV5-4

CDR3 protein: CASTLKRTGEETQYF
J gene: TRBJ2-5
V gene: TRBV2

CDR3 protein: CASSLSVVKNIQYF
J gene: TRBJ2-4
V gene: TRBV28

CDR3 protein: CASSLDHGTGPAALIQYF
J gene: TRBJ2-4
V gene: TRBV11-2

CDR3 protein: CASGSGRVSYNEQFF
J gene: TRBJ2-1
V gene: TRBV5-1

CDR3 protein: CSARFFTDTQYF
J gene: TRBJ2-3
V gene: TRBV20-1

CDR3 protein: CASSVAVYGYTF
J gene: TRBJ1-2
V gene: TRBV7-9

CDR3 protein: CSARWLAGSYNEQFF
J gene: TRBJ2-1
V gene: TRBV20-1

CDR3 protein: CASSPSITRPSYGYTF
J gene: TRBJ1-2
V gene: TRBV6-2/TRBV6-3

CDR3 protein: CASSLDPSVRYEQYF
J gene: TRBJ2-7
V gene: TRBV7-2

CDR3 protein: CASSFPGATGEQYF
J gene: TRBJ2-7
V gene: TRBV7-9

CDR3 protein: CASSRTGSSYEQYF
J gene: TRBJ2-7
V gene: TRBV19

CDR3 protein: CASSLGGGLAEDIYNEQFF
J gene: TRBJ2-1
V gene: TRBV11-2

CDR3 protein: CASSLIGPNTEAFF
J gene: TRBJ1-1
V gene: TRBV27

CDR3 protein: CSVTGTGAYNEQFF
J gene: TRBJ2-1
V gene: TRBV29-1

CDR3 protein: CASSDGPLNEQYF
J gene: TRBJ2-7
V gene: TRBV2

CDR3 protein: CASSSEVSSYEQYF
J gene: TRBJ2-7
V gene: TRBV5-1

CDR3 protein: CATSDSRTATWYEQYF
J gene: TRBJ2-7
V gene: TRBV24-1

CDR3 protein: CAWSVQSGSPEQYF
J gene: TRBJ2-7
V gene: TRBV30

CDR3 protein: CASTPGPNTEAFF
J gene: TRBJ1-1
V gene: TRBV4-1

CDR3 protein: CASSQVPRDRARIAKNIQYF
J gene: TRBJ2-4
V gene: TRBV3-1

CDR3 protein: CATGGSGRETQYF
J gene: TRBJ2-5
V gene: TRBV24-1

CDR3 protein: CASSYIGGGGASGSLYTQYF
J gene: TRBJ2-3
V gene: TRBV6-2/TRBV6-3

CDR3 protein: CVSSLEGLGVGF
J gene: TRBJ2-1
V gene: TRBV11-2

CDR3 protein: CASSSILAGGPETQYF
J gene: TRBJ2-5
V gene: TRBV28

CDR3 protein: CATSRGFGNQPQHF
J gene: TRBJ1-5
V gene: TRBV15

CDR3 protein: CASSLMGARGQETQYF
J gene: TRBJ2-5
V gene: TRBV5-1

CDR3 protein: CASSPSGRNNQPQHF
J gene: TRBJ1-5
V gene: TRBV9

CDR3 protein: CASRVWGYEQHF
J gene: TRBJ2-7
V gene: TRBV28

CDR3 protein: CASSLVVARNTGELFF
J gene: TRBJ2-2
V gene: TRBV5-6

CDR3 protein: CAWSLADYYNEQFF
J gene: TRBJ2-1
V gene: TRBV30

CDR3 protein: CSVYGNYGYTF
J gene: TRBJ1-2
V gene: TRBV29-1